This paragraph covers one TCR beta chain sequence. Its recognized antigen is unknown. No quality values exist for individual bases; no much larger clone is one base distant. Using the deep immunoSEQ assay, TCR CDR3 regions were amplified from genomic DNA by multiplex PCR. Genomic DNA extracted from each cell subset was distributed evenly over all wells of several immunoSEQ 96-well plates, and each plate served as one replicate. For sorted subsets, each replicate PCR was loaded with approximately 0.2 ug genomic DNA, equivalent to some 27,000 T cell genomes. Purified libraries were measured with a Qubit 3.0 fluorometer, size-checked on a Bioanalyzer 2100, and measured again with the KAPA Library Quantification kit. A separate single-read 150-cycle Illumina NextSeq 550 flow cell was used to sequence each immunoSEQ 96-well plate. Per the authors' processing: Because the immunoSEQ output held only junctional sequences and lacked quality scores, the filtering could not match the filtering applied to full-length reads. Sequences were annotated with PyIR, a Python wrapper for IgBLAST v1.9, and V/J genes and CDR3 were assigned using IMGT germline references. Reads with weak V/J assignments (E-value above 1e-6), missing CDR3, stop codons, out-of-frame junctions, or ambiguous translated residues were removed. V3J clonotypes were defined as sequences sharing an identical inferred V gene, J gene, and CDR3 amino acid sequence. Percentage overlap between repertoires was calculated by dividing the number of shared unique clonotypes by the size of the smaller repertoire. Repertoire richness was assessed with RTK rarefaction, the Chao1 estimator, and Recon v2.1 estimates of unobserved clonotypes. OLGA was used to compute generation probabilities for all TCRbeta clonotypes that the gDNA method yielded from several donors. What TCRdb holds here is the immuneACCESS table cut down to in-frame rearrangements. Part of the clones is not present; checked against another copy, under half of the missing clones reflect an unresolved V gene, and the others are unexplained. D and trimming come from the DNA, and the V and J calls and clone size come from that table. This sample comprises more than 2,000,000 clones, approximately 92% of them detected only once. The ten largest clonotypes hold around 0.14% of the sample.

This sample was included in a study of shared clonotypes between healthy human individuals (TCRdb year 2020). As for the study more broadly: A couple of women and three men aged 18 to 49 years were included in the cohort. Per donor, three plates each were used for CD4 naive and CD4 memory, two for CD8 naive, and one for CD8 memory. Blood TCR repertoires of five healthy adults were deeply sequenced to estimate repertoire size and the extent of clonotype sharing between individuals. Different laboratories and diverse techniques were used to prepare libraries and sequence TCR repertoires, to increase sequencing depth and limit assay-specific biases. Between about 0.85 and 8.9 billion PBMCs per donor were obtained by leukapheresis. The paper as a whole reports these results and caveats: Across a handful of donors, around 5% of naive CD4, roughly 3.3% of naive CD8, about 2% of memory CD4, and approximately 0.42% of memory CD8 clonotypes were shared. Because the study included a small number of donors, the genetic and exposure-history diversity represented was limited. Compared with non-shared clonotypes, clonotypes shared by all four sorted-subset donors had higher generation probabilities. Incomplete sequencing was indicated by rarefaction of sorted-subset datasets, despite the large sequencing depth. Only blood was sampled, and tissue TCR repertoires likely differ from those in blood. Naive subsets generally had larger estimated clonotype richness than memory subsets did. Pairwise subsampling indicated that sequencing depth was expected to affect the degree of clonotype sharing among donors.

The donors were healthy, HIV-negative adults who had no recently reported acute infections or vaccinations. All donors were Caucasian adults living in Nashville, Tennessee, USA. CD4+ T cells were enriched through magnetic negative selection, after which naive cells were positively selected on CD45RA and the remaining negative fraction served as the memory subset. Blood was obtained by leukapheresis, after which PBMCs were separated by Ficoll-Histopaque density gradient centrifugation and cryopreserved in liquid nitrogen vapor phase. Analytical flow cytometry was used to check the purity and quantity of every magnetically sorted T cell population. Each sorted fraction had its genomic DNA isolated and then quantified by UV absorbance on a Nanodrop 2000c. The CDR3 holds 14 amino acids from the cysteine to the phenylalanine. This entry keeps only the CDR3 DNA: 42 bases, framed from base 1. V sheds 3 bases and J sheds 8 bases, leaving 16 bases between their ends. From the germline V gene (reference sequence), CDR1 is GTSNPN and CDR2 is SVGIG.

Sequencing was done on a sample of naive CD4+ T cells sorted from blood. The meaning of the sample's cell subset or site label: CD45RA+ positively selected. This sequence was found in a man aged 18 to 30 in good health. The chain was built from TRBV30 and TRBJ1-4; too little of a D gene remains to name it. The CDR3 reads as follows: CAWRTRAVGEKLFF. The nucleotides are TGTGCCTGGAGGACAAGGGCGGTTGGAGAAAAACTGTTTTTT. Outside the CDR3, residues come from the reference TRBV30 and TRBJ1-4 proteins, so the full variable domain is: SQTIHQWPATLVQPVGSPLSLECTVEGTSNPNLYWYRQAAGRGLQLLFYSVGIGQISSEVPQNLSASRPQDRQFILSSKKLLLSDSGFYLCAWRTRAVGEKLFFGSGTQLSVL.